A selection of T cell receptor beta chains follows, all from one sample in a study of spatial heterogeneity in lung cancer. Each CDR3 protein is one row after TCRdb ran MiXCR on the 5' RACE reads. The profile covers about 4,000 distinct CDR3 sequences, with approximately 10% appearing a single time and about 60% taken by the ten largest. Sample: lung tumor tissue, taken at surgery. All receptors derive from a male donor with early-stage non-small cell lung cancer. The CDR3 runs from the conserved cysteine through the conserved F or W.

V,J,CDR3
TRBV9,TRBJ2-3,CASSGPGTSTDTQYF
TRBV3-1,TRBJ1-2,CASSQDLGVLGYTF
TRBV20-1,TRBJ2-1,CSTLGRAYNEQFF
TRBV28,TRBJ2-3,CASSRATDTQYF
TRBV7-9,TRBJ1-2,CASSHTPAGYGYTF
TRBV28,TRBJ1-6,CASSAPTGNNSPLHF
TRBV4-2,TRBJ1-2,CASSQGTNPRGGYTF
TRBV12-3/TRBV12-4,TRBJ2-5,CASSLRVQETQYF
TRBV28,TRBJ2-3,CASRPGGAGTDTQYF
TRBV5-1,TRBJ1-1,CASSFAPPNTEAFF
TRBV7-9,TRBJ2-1,CASSLSTLAGGNEQFF
TRBV20-1,TRBJ2-5,CSATYGETQYF
TRBV7-9,TRBJ2-2,CASSSWVFTGELFF
TRBV7-3,TRBJ2-3,CASSSTNTDTQYF
TRBV18,TRBJ1-1,CASSIGGVNTEAFF
TRBV20-1,TRBJ2-3,CSARELDRRTDTQYF
TRBV7-9,TRBJ2-3,CASSPSSASTDTQYF
TRBV6-5,TRBJ1-1,CASSYSSVGGSEGFF
TRBV4-3,TRBJ1-1,CASSQEIVNTEAFF
TRBV19,TRBJ2-1,CASSTLAGALGNEQFF
TRBV20-1,TRBJ2-1,CSARAPQAQTSEQFF
TRBV11-3,TRBJ1-3,CASRPGSSGNTIYF
TRBV10-3,TRBJ2-2,CATLPARGGTGELFF
TRBV9,TRBJ2-1,CASNLQGTYNEQFF
TRBV6-2/TRBV6-3,TRBJ2-1,CASSYFPTGSVPYNEQFF
TRBV2,TRBJ1-1,CASSALWYRAFF
TRBV27,TRBJ2-1,CASSALTSGLYNEQFF
TRBV6-2/TRBV6-3,TRBJ2-2,CASSFLAGGSLTGELFF
TRBV10-3,TRBJ2-2,CAIRGTGELFF
TRBV7-9,TRBJ2-7,CASSPTGYEQYF
TRBV2,TRBJ1-2,CASSEDRDYHGYTF
TRBV6-5,TRBJ2-3,CASSFQIAFSSPQYF
TRBV6-6,TRBJ1-2,CASGALSTYGYTF